Sequencing of this T cell receptor beta chain was carried out in a study of memory CD4+ T cells and cytomegalovirus serostatus. About the research overall: Healthy Belgian adult donors included roughly ten CMV-positive and 24 CMV-negative people.

Concerning this clone: Its target is unknown.

General study results and limits: Of 164 reported CMV TCRbeta sequences, about 67 were found in memory CD4+ repertoires.

Single viable CD3+CD4+CD8-CD45RO+ cells were sorted as the memory CD4+ T cells. Serum IgG to CMV pp150, pp28, p38 and p52 defined serostatus. Per the original data handling: Out-of-frame sequences were removed, leaving about 2,300,000 distinct TCRbeta sequences. TCRdb's copy holds only in-frame clones and misses some; the assay was immunoSEQ multiplex PCR. The V and J calls and the clone size are those of that table, but D and trimming were determined from the DNA. The profile shows 25,000 to 30,000 clones, roughly 75% of them singletons. This clonotype was obtained from an adult in good health and CMV-seronegative. Input material: memory CD4+ T cells from blood.

CDR3 coding DNA: TGTGCCAGCAGTTACGAGAATAGCAATCAGCCCCAGCATTTT. Translated, it gives CASSYENSNQPQHF. The gene calls are TRBV6-5 and TRBJ1-5; no clear D gene. The germline V and J ends were trimmed by 2 bases and 0 bases, with 5 bases remaining between them. The CDR3 length is 14 residues. Germline V gene data show CDR1 as MNHEY and CDR2 as SVGAGI.